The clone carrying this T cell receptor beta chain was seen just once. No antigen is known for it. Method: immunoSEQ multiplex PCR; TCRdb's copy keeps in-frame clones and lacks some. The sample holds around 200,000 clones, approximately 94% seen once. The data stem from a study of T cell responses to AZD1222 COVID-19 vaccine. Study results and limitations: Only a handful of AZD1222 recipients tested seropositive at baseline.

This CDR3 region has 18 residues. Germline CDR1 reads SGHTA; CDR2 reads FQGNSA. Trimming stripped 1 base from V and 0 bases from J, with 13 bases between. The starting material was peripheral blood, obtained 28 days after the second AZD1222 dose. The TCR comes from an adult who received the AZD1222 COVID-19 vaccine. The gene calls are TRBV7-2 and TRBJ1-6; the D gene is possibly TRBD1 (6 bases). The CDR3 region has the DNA TGTGCCAGCAGCTTAGGGGGCTTAGGGGGCTCCTATAATTCACCCCTCCACTTT. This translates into CASSLGGLGGSYNSPLHF.